This T cell receptor (beta chain) was captured in a study of blood T cells in healthy people across ages. The study's findings and limits: Long-lived and aged donors differed, with more naive CD4+ cells and higher diversity in the long-lived. The donors' CMV status was not determined, possibly confounding changes in expanded clonotypes. Strongly correlated with naive T cell percentage was TCR beta diversity.

The CDR3 runs to 14 residues. Germline V lookup: CDR1 MGHRA, CDR2 YSYEKL. It was with a sample-barcoded 5' primer and a J-beta primer mix that a second PCR of roughly 7 to 11 cycles was run. MiXCR was run by TCRdb on the 5' RACE reads, yielding one entry per CDR3 protein. Of almost 1 million distinct CDR3 sequences listed, roughly 51% are singletons. Donors each provided about 10 milliliters of peripheral blood. Remarks on this clonotype: Its antigen is still unknown. At one end, the junction sequence differs from germline, possibly due to a read error.

V usage is TRBV4-1 and J usage is TRBJ2-5; TRBD2 aligns across 8 bases. Sequenced: blood. This TCR was sampled from a woman between 55 and 75 years old in good health. Here the CDR3 reads CASSQDGVTSVRFF. In DNA, the CDR3 is TGCGCCAGCAGCCAAGACGGCGTGACTAGCGTGAGGTTCTTC.